The 25 T cell receptor beta chains below come from one sample, sequenced in a study of T cell repertoires in cytomegalovirus infection. TCRdb re-called the reads through MiXCR, storing one row per CDR3 protein. This sample has 35,000 to 55,000 distinct CDR3 sequences; 20% occur once, and the top ten carry approximately 17%. Which antigens these TCRs recognize remains unknown. Input material: PBMCs, sequenced either directly or after in vitro stimulation (not recorded which). Receptor source: a human donor in good health (CMV status not recorded). Some clones in this sample may be carry-over from other donors' samples.

This clonotype was observed a handful of times. The rearrangement joins TRBV2 to TRBJ1-5; no clear D. Germline assignment: CDR1 SNHLY and CDR2 FYNNEI. The ends were cut back, 0 bases at V and 6 bases at J, with 9 bases in the middle. The CDR3 has 14 residues. The CDR3 bases are TGTGCCAGCAGTGAAGCGGGAAGGTTTCAGCCCCAGCATTTT. Translated: CASSEAGRFQPQHF.

The V call is TRBV20-1, the J call TRBJ1-5, with unresolved D. The CDR3 has 17 amino acids. CDR1 is DFQATT, CDR2 SNEGSKA, per germline (reference sequence). The V end was cut by 0 bases, the J end by 1 base, with 16 bases between. The CDR3 nucleotides read TGCAGTGCTAGAGATGTCCTCCAAGGATTGAGCAATCAGCCCCAGCATTTT. It encodes CSARDVLQGLSNQPQHF.

A word on this clonotype: Since a much larger clone is just one base distant, this may be a read error. The chain combines TRBV11-3 with TRBJ2-1; D unresolved. V was pared by 6 bases and J by 7 bases, with 13 bases between. The CDR3 is made up of 13 amino acids. CDR1 is SGHNT and CDR2 is YENEEA in the germline V gene. In DNA form, the CDR3 reads TGTGCCAGCAGGTTATCGTCCTCGAATGAGCAGTTCTTC. It specifies CASRLSSSNEQFF.

This clonotype was seen many times. CDR3 sequence reads: CASSLVSAGGPTYNEQFF. The CDR3 DNA reads TGTGCCAGCAGCTTAGTCTCTGCGGGAGGGCCTACCTACAATGAGCAGTTCTTC. The chain employs TRBV7-2 and TRBJ2-1; the match to TRBD2 covers 9 bases. Unmatched junction bases numbered 9, after V lost 1 base and J lost 2 bases. There are 18 residues in the CDR3. Germline V gene sequence: CDR1 SGHTA, CDR2 FQGNSA.

A few counts support this clonotype. The genes are TRBV7-6 and TRBJ1-4, with TRBD1 as a possible D gene (6 bases). Germline CDR1 is SGHVS and CDR2 is FNYEAQ. This CDR3 contains 18 residues. V lost 5 bases, J lost 2 bases, and 21 bases lay in between. The CDR3, as DNA: TGTGCCAGCAGCCCCCGGTCCGGGGGCCACCGCACTAATGAAAAACTGTTTTTT. This codes for CASSPRSGGHRTNEKLFF.

This clonotype was seen many times. CDR3 in amino acids: CASSFRGSDRGFDNEQFF. As DNA, the CDR3 is TGTGCCAGCAGCTTCCGGGGTAGCGATAGAGGCTTTGACAATGAGCAGTTCTTC. The chain uses TRBV7-2 and TRBJ2-1; D is perhaps TRBD2 (5 bases). Per germline, CDR1 SGHTA and CDR2 FQGNSA. CDR3 length equals 18 residues. V lost 3 bases to trimming and J lost 5 bases, with 23 bases between them. The whole variable domain, remainder taken from reference TRBV7-2 and TRBJ2-1, is GAGVSQSPSNKVTEKGKDVELRCDPISGHTALYWYRQSLGQGLEFLIYFQGNSAPDKSGLPSDRFSAERTGGSVSTLTIQRTQQEDSAVYLCASSFRGSDRGFDNEQFFGPGTRLTVL.

This clonotype was recorded a few times. The chain links TRBV6-5 to TRBJ1-6; D is unclear. The CDR3 loop spans 16 amino acids. Germline-derived CDR1 and CDR2 are MNHEY and SVGAGI. Trimming left V 6 bases short and J 8 bases short, with 20 bases between. The CDR3 DNA follows: TGTGCCAGCAGACCCCCTGGTATCAAAATCCATTCACCCCTCCACTTT. This encodes CASRPPGIKIHSPLHF.

The genes are TRBV20-1 and TRBJ1-4, with a possible D match to TRBD1 (5 bases). Germline V gives CDR1 DFQATT, CDR2 SNEGSKA (reference sequence). V shed 6 bases and J shed 7 bases, with 15 bases lying between them. This CDR3 contains 13 residues. The CDR3 coding sequence is TGCAGTGCCCTCGGAAGGGGAGGTGAAAAACTGTTTTTT. Translation: CSALGRGGEKLFF.

This chain links TRBV6-5 with TRBJ2-7; D tentatively fits TRBD1 or TRBD2 (6 bases each). The CDR3 has 14 amino acids. V lost 8 bases to trimming and J lost 4 bases, with 18 bases between them. Germline V gene lookup returns CDR1 MNHEY and CDR2 SVGAGI. The CDR3 is CASLATQGLYEQYF. The CDR3 coding sequence is TGTGCCAGCCTTGCGACACAGGGACTGTACGAGCAGTACTTC.

J is TRBJ2-3 and V is TRBV19; D is possibly TRBD1 (5 bases). The V gene's germline CDR1 is LNHDA and CDR2 SQIVND (reference sequence). The CDR3 covers 17 residues. Trimming removed 5 bases at V and 2 bases at J, with 20 bases between. The CDR3 region is CASSARRRQIFTDTQYF. Written as DNA, the CDR3 is TGTGCCAGTAGTGCAAGAAGAAGACAGATTTTCACAGATACGCAGTATTTT.

This clonotype was seen more than once but under ten times. The J gene is TRBJ2-3, the V gene TRBV28; 12 bases map to TRBD2. The CDR3 runs 18 residues. J was trimmed by 2 bases and V by 2 bases; bases with no gene match: 8. Germline V gene lookup returns CDR1 MDHEN and CDR2 SYDVKM. The CDR3 here is CASSLPGLAGRLTDTQYF. In DNA form, the CDR3 reads TGTGCCAGCAGTTTACCCGGACTAGCGGGGAGACTCACAGATACGCAGTATTTT.

Ten or more counts support this clonotype. The CDR3 reads CASSNRDQRETQYF. CDR3 nucleotide sequence: TGTGCCAGCAGCAACCGGGACCAGCGGGAGACCCAGTACTTC. The rearrangement links TRBV5-4 to TRBJ2-5, with D perhaps matching TRBD1 or TRBD2 (5 bases each). V lost 4 bases to trimming and J lost 5 bases, with 15 bases between them. The CDR3 is 14 residues long. Germline CDR1 reads SGHNT; CDR2 reads YYREEE (reference sequence).

This clonotype was detected ten times or more. The CDR3, as DNA: TGTGCGGCTAGCGGGGAAACGACGGGCACAGATACGCAGTATTTT. Amino acids: CAASGETTGTDTQYF. This chain uses TRBV19 with TRBJ2-3; 9 bases align to TRBD2. Per germline, CDR1 LNHDA and CDR2 SQIVND (reference sequence). The CDR3 is made up of 15 amino acids.

This clonotype came up a few times. The genes are TRBV2 and TRBJ2-1; D is perhaps TRBD2 (6 bases). CDR1 and CDR2 from the germline V gene are SNHLY and FYNNEI. The CDR3 is 15 residues long. Trimming cost V 1 base and J 1 base, with 8 bases left between them. The CDR3 sequence: CASSEELASYNEQFF. Here the CDR3 DNA reads TGTGCCAGCAGTGAAGAACTAGCTTCCTACAATGAGCAGTTCTTC. Combining the CDR3 with reference TRBV2 and TRBJ2-1 gives the whole variable domain EPEVTQTPSHQVTQMGQEVILRCVPISNHLYFYWYRQILGQKVEFLVSFYNNEISEKSEIFDDQFSVERPDGSNFTLKIRSTKLEDSAMYFCASSEELASYNEQFFGPGTRLTVL.

V and J are TRBV5-1 and TRBJ1-2; D might be TRBD1 (6 bases). The CDR3 covers 17 residues. Looked up from germline, CDR1 is SGHRS and CDR2 is YFSETQ. V gave up 2 bases and J gave up 1 base, with 18 bases separating them. The CDR3 loop is CASSLLPLGQINYGYTF. The CDR3 bases are TGCGCCAGCAGCTTACTACCCCTGGGACAAATTAACTATGGCTACACCTTC.

The J gene is TRBJ2-3, the V gene TRBV7-6; D tentatively fits TRBD1 or TRBD2 (5 bases each). Looked up from germline, CDR1 is SGHVS and CDR2 is FNYEAQ. The V and J ends lost 5 bases and 2 bases respectively, with 14 bases between them. The CDR3 has 15 residues. The CDR3 DNA is TGTGCCAGCAGCCCCCCGGGACCTACCACAGATACGCAGTATTTT. Encoded protein: CASSPPGPTTDTQYF.

A few counts support this clonotype. The rearrangement joins TRBV20-1 to TRBJ1-2; 7 nucleotides align to TRBD1. With 6 bases clipped from V and 4 bases from J, the junction kept 8 bases outside the gene matches. CDR1 and CDR2 (germline): DFQATT, SNEGSKA (reference sequence). The CDR3 contains 13 residues. CDR3 sequence: CSANGQDAYGYTF. CDR3 bases: TGCAGTGCAAATGGACAGGATGCCTATGGCTACACCTTC.

The chain is built from TRBV10-3 and TRBJ1-1, with D possibly TRBD1 on 6 matching bases. The CDR3 has 14 amino acids. Germline-derived CDR1 and CDR2 are ENHRY and SYGVKD. With 6 bases removed from V and 6 bases from J, the gap between germline ends came to 17 bases. CDR3 in DNA: TGTGCCATCAGGCTTGGACAGTCTGGCGCTGAAGCTTTCTTT. Its translation: CAIRLGQSGAEAFF.

Only one count was recorded for this clonotype. The gene calls are TRBV4-2 and TRBJ2-1, with 8 bases identical to TRBD1. V lost 4 bases to trimming and J lost 5 bases; unmatched junction nucleotides: 10. This CDR3 is 16 amino acids long. Looked up from germline, CDR1 is LGHNA and CDR2 is YNFKEQ. CDR3 protein: CASSREGQGADNEQFF. The CDR3 DNA reads as TGTGCCAGCAGCCGAGAGGGGCAGGGGGCGGACAATGAGCAGTTCTTC.

V gene TRBV5-1 combines with J gene TRBJ2-7, with D unclear. The CDR3 is 16 residues long. Germline V lookup: CDR1 SGHRS, CDR2 YFSETQ. V lost 3 bases and J 2 bases, leaving 18 bases between the germline ends. The CDR3 region is CASSSFSSSSTYEQYF. The CDR3 nucleotides are TGCGCCAGCAGCTCCTTCAGCTCAAGCAGCACCTACGAGCAGTACTTC.

The sample holds many counts of this clonotype. The chain recombines TRBV7-2 with TRBJ2-5, with TRBD2 matching 7 bases. CDR1 is SGHTA, CDR2 FQGNSA, per germline. The CDR3 loop spans 13 amino acids. Trimming at V came to 5 bases and at J to 7 bases, leaving 7 bases not matched to a gene. The CDR3 bases are TGTGCCAGCAGCCCCCGGACTAGAGGGACCCAGTACTTC. Translating it yields CASSPRTRGTQYF.

In its sample, this clonotype was seen many times. The V gene is TRBV7-2, the J gene TRBJ2-3; no clear D gene. V lost 7 bases and J lost 2, with 10 bases in between. Germline CDR1 reads SGHTA; CDR2 reads FQGNSA. This CDR3 has 13 residues. The CDR3 sequence: CASIPGATDTQYF. The CDR3 bases are TGTGCCAGCATCCCCGGCGCCACAGATACGCAGTATTTT.

This clonotype came up a few times. The V and J genes are TRBV20-1 and TRBJ2-7, with D hard to call. V dropped 5 bases and J dropped 6 bases, with 17 bases sitting between them. This CDR3 comprises 13 residues. The germline CDR1 and CDR2 sequences are DFQATT and SNEGSKA (reference sequence). The CDR3 DNA sequence: TGCAGTGCTTTACTCAAAATAAACCTCGAGCAGTACTTC. The encoded protein is CSALLKINLEQYF.

This chain's CDR3 is CASSQLGRVNTEAFF. CDR3 in DNA: TGCGCCAGCAGCCAGTTGGGGCGGGTGAACACTGAAGCTTTCTTT. The V gene is TRBV4-1, the J gene TRBJ1-1; maybe TRBD1 (5 bases). Germline V lookup: CDR1 MGHRA, CDR2 YSYEKL. This CDR3 has 15 amino acids. V was trimmed by 3 bases and J by 0 bases, leaving 11 bases between them.

At least ten counts were recorded for this clonotype. The J gene is TRBJ2-5, the V gene TRBV12-3 or TRBV12-4, with TRBD2 as a possible D gene (6 bases). V dropped 3 bases and J dropped 3 bases, with 14 bases sitting between them. The CDR3 is 15 residues long. CDR3 in amino acids: CASSFLAGLKETQYF. In DNA, the CDR3 is TGTGCCAGCAGTTTTTTAGCAGGACTAAAAGAGACCCAGTACTTC.